The T cell receptor beta chain under discussion was sequenced for a study of CD8+ T cells in alopecia areata. Study conclusions and caveats: Persistence during tofacitinib was seen for many expanded lesional clones in scalp and blood. Expanded CD8+ clones among the top 100, and scalp clonality, were significantly decreased by tofacitinib.

cDNA serving as the sequencing template came from extracted, reverse transcribed RNA. Sequencing used immunoSEQ multiplex PCR; TCRdb keeps in-frame clones, though not all of them. The profile covers under 300,000 clones, with about three fifths appearing a single time and 0.9% to 0.95% taken by the ten largest. The CDR3 length is 13 residues. Per germline, CDR1 GTSNPN and CDR2 SVGIG (reference sequence). The trim removed 1 base at V and 5 bases at J, leaving 3 bases unmatched. Treatment of the sample: oral pan-JAK inhibitor, 5-10 mg twice daily. Turning to this clone: Its antigen remains unidentified.

Source: CD4+ T cells sorted from blood, taken at approximately week 51, from a patient treated with tofacitinib. The V gene is TRBV30, the J gene TRBJ1-1, with TRBD1 identical over 8 bases. The sequence was collected from a human donor with alopecia areata. In DNA, the CDR3 is TGTGCCTGGAGTGGACAGGGGATGACTGAAGCTTTCTTT. This translates into CAWSGQGMTEAFF. The variable domain in full, completed from reference TRBV30 and TRBJ1-1, reads SQTIHQWPATLVQPVGSPLSLECTVEGTSNPNLYWYRQAAGRGLQLLFYSVGIGQISSEVPQNLSASRPQDRQFILSSKKLLLSDSGFYLCAWSGQGMTEAFFGQGTRLTVV.